The 8 T cell receptor beta chains in this list originate from one sample, sequenced in a study of metastatic and nonmetastatic thyroid tumors. Via MiXCR, TCRdb re-called the PCR reads. This sample has 15,000 or so clones, with less than 20% found just once. Prior to thyroid surgery, none of the patients had received any treatment. Sequencing input: blood. Receptors were obtained from a female donor with papillary thyroid cancer or a benign thyroid nodule (not recorded which). Some clones in this sample may be carry-over from other donors' samples.

This clone has ten or more counts. The chain has TRBV10-2 and TRBJ1-2, with 8 bases that match TRBD1. The CDR3 length is 15 residues. J gave up 3 bases and V 0 bases, and 3 bases lay outside the gene matches. CDR1 and CDR2 from the germline V gene are WSHSY and SAAADI. The CDR3, as DNA: TGCGCCAGCAGTGAGTCGGTGACAGGGGACTATGGCTACACCTTC. Translation: CASSESVTGDYGYTF.

By share of the sample, this clone is medium-sized. This chain uses TRBV6-1 with TRBJ2-1, with TRBD2 identical over 7 bases. V was pared by 7 bases and J by 4 bases, with 4 bases of the junction left unmatched. Germline V gene lookup returns CDR1 MNHNS and CDR2 SASEGT. The CDR3 is 13 amino acids. The CDR3 region is CASMSSGYNEQFF. The CDR3 nucleotides read TGTGCCAGCATGTCTAGCGGTTACAATGAGCAGTTCTTC.

This clone has a count of ten or more. V is TRBV24-1 and J is TRBJ2-5, with D unclear. Germline loops: CDR1 KGHDR, CDR2 SFDVKD. There are 13 residues in the CDR3. V shed 4 bases and J shed 5 bases, with 10 bases lying between them. CDR3 sequence: CATSDGGVETQYF. CDR3 DNA: TGTGCCACCAGTGACGGTGGGGTGGAGACCCAGTACTTC.

This clone was picked up many times. This sample also contains other DNA sequences that code for the same CDR3. The chain is built from TRBV28 and TRBJ1-1, with a tentative D call TRBD1 (6 bases). The germline V gene encodes CDR1 MDHEN and CDR2 SYDVKM. V was trimmed by 5 bases and J by 1 base, leaving 11 bases between them. CDR3 size: 14 residues. The CDR3 DNA follows: TGTGCCAGCAGTCAGGGGTCGGCGAACACTGAAGCTTTCTTT. Its protein is CASSQGSANTEAFF.

This clone was seen many times. The CDR3, as DNA: TGTGCCATCAGTGCGTCGAGGGGGGGCATTCAAGAGACCCAGTACTTC. Translated: CAISASRGGIQETQYF. The J gene is TRBJ2-5, the V gene TRBV10-3; weak D call: TRBD2 (7 bases). This CDR3 comprises 16 residues. V shed 4 bases and J shed 2 bases, with 17 bases lying between them. Germline-derived CDR1 and CDR2 are ENHRY and SYGVKD.

This clone was counted ten times or more. The rearrangement uses TRBV7-2 and TRBJ2-1, with 9 bases fitting TRBD2. Germline-derived CDR1 and CDR2 are SGHTA and FQGNSA. J was trimmed by 9 bases and V by 6 bases; bases with no gene match: 12. The length of the CDR3 is 15 residues. The chain's CDR3 is CASSRNPSGVAEQFF. The CDR3 bases are TGTGCCAGCAGTCGTAACCCTAGCGGGGTAGCTGAGCAGTTCTTC.

The sample holds many counts of this clone. This chain's CDR3 is CASSESGTEETQYF. The CDR3 DNA reads as TGCGCCAGCAGTGAGTCCGGGACAGAAGAGACCCAGTACTTC. This chain links TRBV10-1 with TRBJ2-5; 7 bases line up with TRBD1. The CDR3 totals 14 residues. Unmatched junction bases numbered 1, after V lost 0 bases and J lost 3 bases. CDR1 and CDR2 (germline): WNHNN, SYGVQD (reference sequence).

This clone ranks as medium-sized (0.01 to 0.1%). The gene calls are TRBV19 and TRBJ2-1; the D call may be TRBD1 or TRBD2 (5 bases each). The CDR3 contains 14 residues. Germline CDR1 reads LNHDA; CDR2 reads SQIVND (reference sequence). Trimming took 8 bases from V and 3 from J, leaving 14 bases between them. The CDR3 region is CASQPGRLYNEQFF. CDR3 DNA: TGTGCCAGTCAACCGGGACGGCTCTACAATGAGCAGTTCTTC.